This is a list of T cell receptor beta chains from one sample in a study of blood T cell repertoires in COVID-19. Method: immunoSEQ multiplex PCR; TCRdb's copy keeps in-frame clones and lacks some. The data contain some 150,000 clones, 85% to 90% of them seen just once; the ten biggest clones take up 2.5% to 3%. The specimen sequenced was peripheral blood. The receptors were sampled from a man aged 55 to 70 with active or convalescent COVID-19. The CDR3 runs from the conserved cysteine through the conserved F or W. Fields, in order: V gene, D gene, CDR3 protein. A D gene is named only where the DNA matches it firmly.

v_gene: TRBV12-5; d_gene: .; CDR3aa: CASGLVPQPRGRTGELFF
v_gene: TRBV5-1; d_gene: TRBD2; CDR3aa: CASSFGGRTPGTDTQYF
v_gene: TRBV30; d_gene: .; CDR3aa: CAWSVTSPVLNVLTF
v_gene: TRBV7-9; d_gene: .; CDR3aa: CASSLGGFQEQYF
v_gene: TRBV2; d_gene: .; CDR3aa: CASSVQRGTDTQYF
v_gene: TRBV28; d_gene: .; CDR3aa: CASSRRGGSYNSPLHF
v_gene: TRBV5-1; d_gene: .; CDR3aa: CASSLRQGNSPLHF
v_gene: TRBV30; d_gene: .; CDR3aa: CAWSLTVGALDTQYF
v_gene: TRBV19; d_gene: TRBD1; CDR3aa: CASSSSTGTYEQYF
v_gene: TRBV6-2/TRBV6-3; d_gene: .; CDR3aa: CASSLAGSGYEQYF
v_gene: TRBV25-1; d_gene: .; CDR3aa: CASSARQMYEQYF
v_gene: TRBV5-1; d_gene: TRBD2; CDR3aa: CASSSNSGGSYNEQFF
v_gene: TRBV18; d_gene: TRBD1; CDR3aa: CASSPQQGAGNEQFF
v_gene: TRBV6-2/TRBV6-3; d_gene: TRBD2; CDR3aa: CASSSWTSGSYEQYF
v_gene: TRBV5-1; d_gene: .; CDR3aa: CASSLEDNSYNSPLHF
v_gene: TRBV28; d_gene: .; CDR3aa: CASSLWSQGMDIQYF
v_gene: TRBV24-1; d_gene: .; CDR3aa: CATSRDPDSPLHF
v_gene: TRBV10-3; d_gene: TRBD1; CDR3aa: CAITTGVSGYGYTF
v_gene: TRBV6-2/TRBV6-3; d_gene: .; CDR3aa: CASSRQSNEKLFF
v_gene: TRBV7-6; d_gene: .; CDR3aa: CASGEQSGHNSPLHF
v_gene: TRBV6-5; d_gene: TRBD1; CDR3aa: CASSYGLTGGNGYTF
v_gene: TRBV4-2; d_gene: .; CDR3aa: CASSQDLASGSGNTIYF
v_gene: TRBV18; d_gene: TRBD1; CDR3aa: CASSQGTGEIHTF
v_gene: TRBV11-3; d_gene: TRBD1; CDR3aa: CASSQGTGDEQYF
v_gene: TRBV6-5; d_gene: TRBD1; CDR3aa: CASGTGGGETQYF
v_gene: TRBV5-8; d_gene: TRBD2; CDR3aa: CASSLGTSRSYEQYF
v_gene: TRBV9; d_gene: .; CDR3aa: CASSPSRVHNEQFF
v_gene: TRBV7-9; d_gene: TRBD1; CDR3aa: CASSPTGGAGYTF
v_gene: TRBV6-4; d_gene: .; CDR3aa: CASALQGDQPQHF
v_gene: TRBV14; d_gene: TRBD1; CDR3aa: CASRNRGRTDTQYF
v_gene: TRBV7-2; d_gene: TRBD1; CDR3aa: CASSRGRNTEAFF
v_gene: TRBV2; d_gene: .; CDR3aa: CASSPDSFSEKLFF
v_gene: TRBV3-1/TRBV3-2; d_gene: TRBD1; CDR3aa: CASSKDRSQPQHF
v_gene: TRBV9; d_gene: TRBD2; CDR3aa: CASSMTPGLAKFGGELFF
v_gene: TRBV2; d_gene: TRBD1; CDR3aa: CASSGGGQGPYEQYF
v_gene: TRBV10-3; d_gene: TRBD2; CDR3aa: CAISESPGLAVNNEQFF
v_gene: TRBV18; d_gene: TRBD1; CDR3aa: CASSPGTGRGTEAFF
v_gene: TRBV6-2/TRBV6-3; d_gene: TRBD2; CDR3aa: CASSYRASGDPDTQYF
v_gene: TRBV7-2; d_gene: .; CDR3aa: CASSLAGQSYNEQFF
v_gene: TRBV10-3; d_gene: .; CDR3aa: CAISEVNLEQYF
v_gene: TRBV7-3; d_gene: .; CDR3aa: CASSHSSGISGNTIYF
v_gene: TRBV18; d_gene: .; CDR3aa: CASSPLALQGETQYF
v_gene: TRBV24-1; d_gene: .; CDR3aa: CATSESTVARQYF
v_gene: TRBV28; d_gene: .; CDR3aa: CASSFPLWPGQTATNEKLFF
v_gene: TRBV29-1; d_gene: .; CDR3aa: CSVDGDSYEQYF
v_gene: TRBV7-9; d_gene: TRBD1; CDR3aa: CASSPDRGSNIQYF
v_gene: TRBV9; d_gene: .; CDR3aa: CASSVGAANSGNTIYF
v_gene: TRBV6-5; d_gene: TRBD1; CDR3aa: CASSSFDRALVYGYTF
v_gene: TRBV27; d_gene: TRBD1; CDR3aa: CASSLGRDRPGNTIYF
v_gene: TRBV14; d_gene: .; CDR3aa: CASSPYGVGYTF
v_gene: TRBV28; d_gene: .; CDR3aa: CASSRREMAGNTIYF
v_gene: TRBV14; d_gene: .; CDR3aa: CASSQDFGWAGGYTF
v_gene: TRBV5-5; d_gene: TRBD2; CDR3aa: CASSLRLAPSYNEQFF
v_gene: TRBV29-1; d_gene: .; CDR3aa: CSVEGRGGSYNEQFF
v_gene: TRBV19; d_gene: TRBD1; CDR3aa: CASQNRGKSTDTQYF